This TCR beta chain is from a study of T-cell reconstitution after alpha-beta-depleted transplantation in children. Preparing the TCRbeta library involved the use of unique molecular identifiers. A single record per CDR3 protein comes from TCRdb applying MiXCR to the PCR reads. Of roughly 570,000 distinct CDR3 sequences in the sample, more than 20% were seen once. This clonotype was observed a handful of times. Looked up from germline, CDR1 is KGHDR and CDR2 is SFDVKD. Between the trimmed V and J ends, which lost 0 bases and 5 bases, there was a span of 6 bases. CDR3 length equals 13 residues. The chain employs TRBV24-1 and TRBJ1-1; no reliable D call. The receptor comes from a boy in the first two years of life with Wiskott-Aldrich syndrome, due to receive a stem cell transplant. The source material was PBMCs, sampled before TCRalphabeta/CD19-depleted stem cell transplant. DNA of the CDR3: TGTGCCACCAGTGATTTGCGACGGACTGAAGCTTTCTTT. Translated: CATSDLRRTEAFF.